This T cell receptor (beta chain) was documented in a study of blood T cell repertoires in COVID-19. Across the study: COVID-19 samples, acute and convalescent, were from the United States, Italy and Spain.

This clone was picked up a small number of times. Produced via immunoSEQ multiplex PCR; TCRdb's table is partial and in-frame only. The sample contains roughly 77,000 clones, around four fifths of which appear only once. Seattle researchers signed up patients amid active infection and tracked them longitudinally. This CDR3 contains 14 residues. Losses at the gene ends were 4 bases for V and 4 bases for J; bases not matched to a gene: 8. The germline gives CDR1 SGHRS, CDR2 YFSETQ. Input material: peripheral blood. The sequence was obtained from a man in his 60s with COVID-19, enrolled during active disease. The J gene is TRBJ2-7, the V gene TRBV5-1, with 7 bases aligning to TRBD1. The CDR3 DNA reads TGCGCCAGCAGCCCACCGGGACAGAGGTACGAGCAGTACTTC. Encoded protein: CASSPPGQRYEQYF. Full variable domain (remainder filled in from reference TRBV5-1 and TRBJ2-7): KAGVTQTPRYLIKTRGQQVTLSCSPISGHRSVSWYQQTPGQGLQFLFEYFSETQRNKGNFPGRFSGRQFSNSRSEMNVSTLELGDSALYLCASSPPGQRYEQYFGPGTRLTVT.